A selection of T cell receptor beta chains follows, all from one sample in a study of T cells in Graves' hyperthyroidism and ophthalmopathy. Using its own MiXCR run on the multiplex PCR reads, TCRdb lists one record per CDR3 protein. The table includes hundreds of thousands of distinct CDR3 sequences, 14% detected once. Sample: blood. These receptors originate from a woman between 18 and 29 years old with Graves' hyperthyroidism. Both conserved end residues are part of each CDR3. D genes are given only for firm matches. Clone size is stated in some rows and not others, as once, few, many or a class when expanded.

j_gene: TRBJ1-3; d_gene: NA; v_gene: TRBV4-1; abundance: few; CDR3aa: CASSQGTSGNTIYF; CDR3nt: TGCGCCAGCAGCCAAGGGACCTCTGGAAACACCATATATTTT
j_gene: TRBJ2-7; d_gene: NA; v_gene: TRBV10-3; abundance: many; CDR3aa: CAISRDVSYEQYF; CDR3nt: TGTGCCATCTCACGGGACGTCTCCTACGAGCAGTACTTC
j_gene: TRBJ2-7; d_gene: NA; v_gene: TRBV30; abundance: NA; CDR3aa: CAWTAPGTRLRQYF; CDR3nt: TGTGCCTGGACGGCCCCCGGGACGCGGCTTCGGCAGTACTTC
j_gene: TRBJ1-2; d_gene: TRBD1; v_gene: TRBV11-1; abundance: many; CDR3aa: CASSATGFYGYTF; CDR3nt: TGTGCCAGCAGCGCGACAGGGTTCTATGGCTACACCTTC
j_gene: TRBJ2-6; d_gene: NA; v_gene: TRBV5-1; abundance: NA; CDR3aa: CASSRIESGANVLTF; CDR3nt: TGCGCCAGCAGCCGGATAGAGTCTGGGGCCAACGTCCTGACTTTC
j_gene: TRBJ1-1; d_gene: NA; v_gene: TRBV7-9; abundance: few; CDR3aa: CASSRGARGTEAFF; CDR3nt: TGTGCCAGCAGCCGAGGGGCCCGTGGGACTGAAGCTTTCTTT
j_gene: TRBJ2-3; d_gene: NA; v_gene: TRBV3-1; abundance: many; CDR3aa: CASSQFADTQYF; CDR3nt: TGTGCCAGCAGCCAGTTTGCAGATACGCAGTATTTT
j_gene: TRBJ2-5; d_gene: TRBD2; v_gene: TRBV7-9; abundance: few; CDR3aa: CASSRRIGEGETQYF; CDR3nt: TGTGCCAGCAGCCGTCGTATCGGGGAGGGGGAGACCCAGTACTTC
j_gene: TRBJ1-5; d_gene: NA; v_gene: TRBV27; abundance: NA; CDR3aa: CASSPSGYQPQHF; CDR3nt: TGTGCCAGCAGTCCCTCCGGTTATCAGCCCCAGCATTTT
j_gene: TRBJ2-1; d_gene: NA; v_gene: TRBV6-5; abundance: NA; CDR3aa: CASSYGELLTNEQFF; CDR3nt: TGTGCCAGCAGTTACGGGGAGTTACTGACGAATGAGCAGTTCTTC
j_gene: TRBJ2-7; d_gene: NA; v_gene: TRBV2; abundance: few; CDR3aa: CASTFGGSPTTFYEQYF; CDR3nt: TGTGCCAGCACTTTTGGAGGGTCCCCAACTACCTTCTACGAGCAGTACTTC
j_gene: TRBJ1-5; d_gene: NA; v_gene: TRBV20-1; abundance: NA; CDR3aa: CSATPGLQPQHF; CDR3nt: TGCAGTGCTACCCCAGGGCTTCAGCCCCAGCATTTT
j_gene: TRBJ2-7; d_gene: NA; v_gene: TRBV6-1; abundance: many; CDR3aa: CASSPGYAPEQYF; CDR3nt: TGTGCCAGCAGTCCAGGTTATGCGCCCGAGCAGTACTTC
j_gene: TRBJ1-1; d_gene: NA; v_gene: TRBV14; abundance: few; CDR3aa: CASSQLGVEDTEAFF; CDR3nt: TGTGCCAGCAGCCAGCTAGGGGTGGAGGACACTGAAGCTTTCTTT
j_gene: TRBJ2-3; d_gene: NA; v_gene: TRBV6-1; abundance: many; CDR3aa: CASSPITEGVTDTQYF; CDR3nt: TGTGCCAGCAGTCCGATTACGGAGGGTGTCACAGATACGCAGTATTTT
j_gene: TRBJ1-2; d_gene: NA; v_gene: TRBV5-8; abundance: many; CDR3aa: CASSPWGKGQRYGYTF; CDR3nt: TGTGCCAGCAGCCCTTGGGGGAAAGGACAGAGATATGGCTACACCTTC
j_gene: TRBJ2-1; d_gene: NA; v_gene: TRBV2; abundance: many; CDR3aa: CASRVPLAGRRNEQFF; CDR3nt: TGTGCCAGCAGGGTGCCTCTCGCGGGAAGAAGGAATGAGCAGTTCTTC
j_gene: TRBJ2-1; d_gene: NA; v_gene: TRBV27; abundance: many; CDR3aa: CASSLSFGVSYNEQFF; CDR3nt: TGTGCCAGCAGTTTATCTTTCGGGGTCTCCTACAATGAGCAGTTCTTC
j_gene: TRBJ1-6; d_gene: NA; v_gene: TRBV7-9; abundance: many; CDR3aa: CASTPLLGGLDNSPLHF; CDR3nt: TGTGCCAGCACCCCCTTACTCGGGGGCCTAGATAATTCACCCCTCCACTTT
j_gene: TRBJ1-1; d_gene: NA; v_gene: TRBV20-1; abundance: NA; CDR3aa: CSARDHPNTEAFF; CDR3nt: TGCAGTGCTAGAGATCATCCGAACACTGAAGCTTTCTTT
j_gene: TRBJ2-7; d_gene: NA; v_gene: TRBV11-1; abundance: NA; CDR3aa: CASSLTDAFNEQYF; CDR3nt: TGTGCCAGCAGCTTGACCGACGCTTTTAACGAGCAGTACTTC
j_gene: TRBJ1-1; d_gene: NA; v_gene: TRBV5-1; abundance: many; CDR3aa: CASTTDGNTEAFF; CDR3nt: TGCGCCAGCACGACGGACGGGAACACTGAAGCTTTCTTT